Listed below are T cell receptor beta chains from one sample, sequenced in a study of post-analysis software for immune sequencing data. MiXCR, applied by TCRdb to the PCR reads, yields one record per CDR3 protein. In the table there are about 560,000 distinct CDR3 sequences, 40% to 50% of which are singletons. What was sequenced was blood. The receptors shown here come from a girl under 18 with multiple sclerosis. CDR3s include the opening cysteine and the closing phenylalanine or tryptophan. D genes are given only for firm matches. Clone size is shown for a subset of rows, as once, few, many or a class of expanded clone.

v_gene	d_gene	abundance	j_gene	CDR3nt	CDR3aa
TRBV12-3/TRBV12-4	NA	NA	TRBJ2-1	TGTGCCAGCAGTTCGACACCTTACAATGAGCAGTTCTTC	CASSSTPYNEQFF
TRBV24-1	NA	few	TRBJ2-4	TGTGCCACCAGTGATCCGGGACGGAGCCAGGAAAACATTCAGTACTTC	CATSDPGRSQENIQYF
TRBV29-1	NA	NA	TRBJ1-1	TGCAGCGGGGGAGTGGCTGAAGCTTTCTTT	CSGGVAEAFF
TRBV7-2	TRBD2	NA	TRBJ2-1	TGTGCCAGCAGCTTAGGGGCGTCGGGGGGAATTAAGAATGAGCAGTTCTTC	CASSLGASGGIKNEQFF
TRBV20-1	TRBD2	many	TRBJ2-3	TGCAGTGCGGTCGATCGAGCGGGGATGGCAGATACGCAGTATTTT	CSAVDRAGMADTQYF
TRBV6-4	NA	few	TRBJ2-1	TGTGCCAGCATAATCGAGGGGGGGAGTTACAATGAGCAGTTCTTC	CASIIEGGSYNEQFF
TRBV29-1	NA	NA	TRBJ1-2	TGCAGCGTTGAAGATATCGTCCTCGTTGGGTATGGCTACACCTTC	CSVEDIVLVGYGYTF
TRBV6-6	NA	NA	TRBJ1-1	TGTGCCTGCTCCCAGGGGAGGGTGGGGGAAGCTTTCTTT	CACSQGRVGEAFF
TRBV20-1	NA	few	TRBJ2-3	TGCAGTGCTAGAGAATCCCGGGGCACAGATACGCAGTATTTT	CSARESRGTDTQYF
TRBV7-2	NA	NA	TRBJ2-1	TGTGCCAGCAGCCCCGGTTCAGCGGTGCACCAGTTCTTC	CASSPGSAVHQFF
TRBV2	NA	few	TRBJ2-5	TGTGCCAGCAGGTTCGACTGGGCCCAAGAGACCCAGTACTTC	CASRFDWAQETQYF
TRBV9	NA	few	TRBJ2-7	TGTGCCAGCAGCGTCAACCCGACACCGCGCTACGAGCAGTACTTC	CASSVNPTPRYEQYF
TRBV6-5	NA	NA	TRBJ2-7	TGTGCCAGCAGCCGTGTAAGCTCCTACGAGCAGTACTTC	CASSRVSSYEQYF
TRBV12-3/TRBV12-4	TRBD2	NA	TRBJ2-7	TGTGCCAGCAGGGGACGTACTAGCGAGAGAGAGGGATACGAGCAGTACTTC	CASRGRTSEREGYEQYF
TRBV20-1	NA	NA	TRBJ2-7	TGCAGTGCTGGAGATAACGGGCGGGCCACCTACGAGCAGTACTTC	CSAGDNGRATYEQYF
TRBV7-8	NA	once	TRBJ1-2	TGTGCCAGCAGCCAGCCACGGGGGGGCTACACCTTC	CASSQPRGGYTF
TRBV6-2/TRBV6-3	NA	many	TRBJ2-5	TGTGCCAGCAGCCCTCCGACTAGGAGGCAAGAGACCCAGTACTTC	CASSPPTRRQETQYF